The 32 T cell receptor beta chains listed next were all sequenced from one sample in a study of shared clonotypes between healthy human individuals. The repertoire was sequenced with immunoSEQ multiplex PCR; TCRdb's copy has only in-frame clones and lacks some. This repertoire shows over 1.4 million clones, around 95% found once; its top ten account for roughly 1.2%. Sequencing input: naive CD4+ T cells sorted from blood. Stated subset: CD45RA+ positively selected. These receptors all come from a man between 25 and 39 years old in good health.

The chain employs TRBV6-1 and TRBJ2-3; 8 bases align to TRBD2. V shed 4 bases, J shed 2 bases, and the junction held 8 bases outside the gene matches. The germline CDR1 and CDR2 sequences are MNHNS and SASEGT. CDR3 length: 16 residues. This CDR3 is CASSGVREAFTDTQYF. The CDR3 DNA follows: TGTGCCAGCAGTGGGGTGCGGGAGGCATTCACAGATACGCAGTATTTT.

In this sample, this clone turned up once. The chain joins TRBV9 to TRBJ2-4, with no clear D. With 3 bases removed from V and 3 bases from J, the gap between germline ends came to 16 bases. Germline lookup yields CDR1 SGDLS and CDR2 YYNGEE. This CDR3 region has 16 residues. CDR3 DNA: TGTGCCAGCAGCGCAGGTCAGGACCCACTCAAAAACATTCAGTACTTC. It is translated as CASSAGQDPLKNIQYF.

Note on this clone: This CDR3 is also generated by other DNA sequences in the sample. This chain connects TRBV4-3 to TRBJ2-3, with a weak D call TRBD2 (5 bases). This CDR3 spans 14 amino acids. The germline CDR1 and CDR2 sequences are LGHNA and YSLEER. V was cut by 4 bases and J by 0 bases, with 8 bases left in between. Here the CDR3 DNA reads TGCGCCAGCAGCCCACGGGGTAGCACAGATACGCAGTATTTT. Its translation is CASSPRGSTDTQYF.

This chain uses TRBV9 with TRBJ2-1; 8 bases match TRBD2. Germline CDR1 reads SGDLS; CDR2 reads YYNGEE. V lost 7 bases and J lost 4; bases outside the gene matches: 13. CDR3 length: 16 amino acids. The CDR3 loop is CASAGTGTSRYNEQFF. DNA for the CDR3: TGTGCCAGCGCCGGTACGGGGACTAGTAGGTACAATGAGCAGTTCTTC.

V usage is TRBV18 and J usage is TRBJ2-7; 8 bases fit TRBD1. The CDR3 is 13 amino acids. Germline V gives CDR1 KGHSH, CDR2 LQKENI. The V gene end was trimmed by 5 bases and the J gene end by 10 bases; junction bases not matched to a gene: 10. The CDR3 DNA reads as TGTGCCAGCTCAGGGTCGGACAGGGAGGTTCAGTACTTC. It encodes CASSGSDREVQYF.

The chain combines TRBV6-5 with TRBJ2-7; 7 positions agree with TRBD1. Trimming at V came to 5 bases and at J to 9 bases, leaving 10 bases not matched to a gene. Germline CDR1 MNHEY, CDR2 SVGAGI. The length of the CDR3 is 13 residues. The CDR3 sequence is CASSPGQPGWQYF. The CDR3 coding sequence is TGTGCCAGCAGTCCGGGACAGCCGGGGTGGCAGTACTTC.

In DNA, the CDR3 is TGTGCCAGCAGCAGACAGGGCTACAATGAGCAGTTCTTC. Encoded protein: CASSRQGYNEQFF. The chain recombines TRBV9 with TRBJ2-1, with 7 bases that match TRBD1. The CDR3 sequence is 13 residues long. Germline CDR1 reads SGDLS; CDR2 reads YYNGEE. With 4 bases clipped from V and 3 bases from J, the junction kept 1 base outside the gene matches.

As concerns this clone: The germline gene is not matched at one end of the junction; a read error may be the cause. This rearrangement joins TRBV7-7 to TRBJ2-5, with D maybe TRBD1 (5 bases). Germline CDR1 SSHAT, CDR2 FNYEAQ (reference sequence). The CDR3 contains 14 residues. The CDR3 region has the DNA TGTGCTAGCAGCTTAGGGGCAGGGTTGGAGACCCAGTACTTC. Its protein is CASSLGAGLETQYF.

The chain joins TRBV5-4 to TRBJ2-5; 12 nucleotides agree with TRBD2. This CDR3 is built from 17 residues. V shed 1 base, J shed 4 bases, and the junction held 8 bases outside the gene matches. Per the germline V gene, CDR1 is SGHNT and CDR2 is YYREEE (reference sequence). The CDR3 nucleotides are TGTGCCAGCAGCTTGAGACTAGCGGGAGTCCCCGCAGAGACCCAGTACTTC. It translates to CASSLRLAGVPAETQYF.

The chain has TRBV28 and TRBJ2-7, with 8 bases identical to TRBD1. The J segment lost 0 bases and the V segment lost 3 bases, leaving 1 base of the junction unmatched. The CDR3 totals 14 residues. Per germline, CDR1 MDHEN and CDR2 SYDVKM. The CDR3 DNA reads as TGTGCCAGCAGTTTCGGGACAGGCTCCTACGAGCAGTACTTC. Its protein is CASSFGTGSYEQYF.

Only one count was recorded for this clone. The J gene is TRBJ2-5, the V gene TRBV6-5; tentatively, D is TRBD1 (6 bases). The CDR3 length is 14 residues. CDR1 MNHEY and CDR2 SVGAGI come from the germline V gene. Trimming left V 0 bases short and J 5 bases short, with 10 bases between. The CDR3 spells CASSYSQGFETQYF. DNA of the CDR3: TGTGCCAGCAGTTACTCTCAGGGGTTTGAGACCCAGTACTTC.

This clone was detected once. The chain joins TRBV7-8 to TRBJ2-5; 7 bases are a match to TRBD1. V shed 8 bases, J shed 4 bases, and the junction held 7 bases outside the gene matches. The CDR3 has 13 residues. Per germline, CDR1 SGHVS and CDR2 FQNEAQ. The CDR3 DNA reads TGTGCCAGCCCCTCCCCAGGGGGAGAGACCCAGTACTTC. This codes for CASPSPGGETQYF.

The J gene is TRBJ2-2, the V gene TRBV15, with D hard to call. This CDR3 has 16 amino acids. Germline V CDR1 and CDR2: LNHNV, YYDKDF (reference sequence). V was shortened by 0 bases and J by 4 bases, with 12 bases between the two germline ends. CDR3 DNA sequence: TGTGCCACCAGCAGAGAGGTGAAGGAAGGCACCGGGGAGCTGTTTTTT. Protein: CATSREVKEGTGELFF.

This chain connects TRBV10-1 to TRBJ2-5, with D possibly TRBD2 on 5 matching bases. Trimming pared 4 bases from V and 5 bases from J, leaving 14 bases between. Germline-derived CDR1 and CDR2 are WNHNN and SYGVQD (reference sequence). The CDR3 covers 14 residues. The CDR3 sequence: CASSVGGFNETQYF. DNA of the CDR3: TGCGCCAGCAGTGTAGGAGGATTCAATGAGACCCAGTACTTC.

This clone has just one count. The chain links TRBV19 to TRBJ2-1; TRBD2 agrees at 8 bases. The ends lost 10 bases at V and 3 bases at J; junction bases unmatched: 14. The CDR3 loop spans 16 amino acids. Germline lookup yields CDR1 LNHDA and CDR2 SQIVND (reference sequence). The CDR3, as DNA: TGTGCCACTTCACATCGCGGGGGGAATAACTACAATGAGCAGTTCTTC. This codes for CATSHRGGNNYNEQFF. Full variable domain (remainder filled in from reference TRBV19 and TRBJ2-1): DGGITQSPKYLFRKEGQNVTLSCEQNLNHDAMYWYRQDPGQGLRLIYYSQIVNDFQKGDIAEGYSVSREKKESFPLTVTSAQKNPTAFYLCATSHRGGNNYNEQFFGPGTRLTVL.

The chain recombines TRBV13 with TRBJ2-5; 8 bases fit TRBD1. With 5 bases clipped from V and 4 bases from J, the junction kept 6 bases outside the gene matches. The CDR3 is made up of 14 amino acids. CDR1 PRHDT and CDR2 FYEKMQ come from the germline V gene (reference sequence). CDR3 residues: CASSRPGGGETQYF. The CDR3 DNA reads as TGTGCCAGCAGCAGACCAGGGGGCGGAGAGACCCAGTACTTC.

As concerns this clone: Other DNA variants within this sample encode the same CDR3. This rearrangement joins TRBV15 to TRBJ2-7; TRBD2 agrees at 8 bases. Germline CDR1 reads LNHNV; CDR2 reads YYDKDF (reference sequence). This CDR3 region has 14 residues. V lost 1 base and J lost 4; bases outside the gene matches: 3. For the CDR3, the DNA is TGTGCCACCAGCAGAGCGGGAGGGCCTTACGAGCAGTACTTC. This translates into CATSRAGGPYEQYF.

This chain uses TRBV7-8 with TRBJ1-1, with D uncertain. Trimming stripped 2 bases from V and 6 bases from J, with 19 bases between. This CDR3 contains 16 residues. CDR1 is SGHVS, CDR2 FQNEAQ, per germline. CDR3 sequence: CASSLTGSFPGAEAFF. The CDR3 DNA is TGTGCCAGCAGCTTAACGGGCAGCTTCCCTGGGGCTGAAGCTTTCTTT. The whole variable domain, filled in from reference TRBV7-8 and TRBJ1-1, reads GAGVSQSPRYKVAKRGQDVALRCDPISGHVSLFWYQQALGQGPEFLTYFQNEAQLDKSGLPSDRFFAERPEGSVSTLKIQRTQQEDSAVYLCASSLTGSFPGAEAFFGQGTRLTVV.

This chain joins TRBV16 and TRBJ2-3; TRBD1 might be the D (5 bases). This CDR3 spans 16 amino acids. Trimming pared 4 bases from V and 0 bases from J, leaving 14 bases between. The germline CDR1 and CDR2 sequences are KGHSY and FQNENV. The CDR3 loop reads CASSRNTGSSTDTQYF. The CDR3 DNA follows: TGTGCCAGCAGCCGAAACACAGGTTCTAGCACAGATACGCAGTATTTT.

V gene TRBV9 combines with J gene TRBJ1-2; D gene ambiguous. Germline CDR1 SGDLS, CDR2 YYNGEE. The CDR3 contains 16 residues. V lost 3 bases, J lost 1 base, and 16 bases lay in between. The CDR3 here is CASSGGTRHGNYGYTF. DNA for the CDR3: TGTGCCAGCAGCGGAGGTACACGGCATGGTAACTATGGCTACACCTTC.

This rearrangement joins TRBV30 to TRBJ2-7; possibly TRBD1 for D (6 bases). The CDR3 is 13 amino acids. The germline V gene has CDR1 GTSNPN and CDR2 SVGIG (reference sequence). The V end was cut by 6 bases, the J end by 3 bases, with 15 bases between. DNA for the CDR3: TGTGCCTGCCACCGGGACACCCTCTACGAGCAGTACTTC. Translating gives CACHRDTLYEQYF. The full variable domain, with the rest looked up from reference TRBV30 and TRBJ2-7, is SQTIHQWPATLVQPVGSPLSLECTVEGTSNPNLYWYRQAAGRGLQLLFYSVGIGQISSEVPQNLSASRPQDRQFILSSKKLLLSDSGFYLCACHRDTLYEQYFGPGTRLTVT.

For this clone: This sample also contains other DNA sequences that code for the same CDR3. The chain uses TRBV2 and TRBJ1-5; no clear D. Germline CDR1 SNHLY, CDR2 FYNNEI. The CDR3 extends over 14 amino acids. V lost 0 bases to trimming and J lost 0 bases, with 3 bases between them. For the CDR3, the DNA is TGTGCCAGCAGTGAAGCATTTAGCAATCAGCCCCAGCATTTT. Protein product: CASSEAFSNQPQHF. The full variable domain, rest sourced from reference TRBV2 and TRBJ1-5, is EPEVTQTPSHQVTQMGQEVILRCVPISNHLYFYWYRQILGQKVEFLVSFYNNEISEKSEIFDDQFSVERPDGSNFTLKIRSTKLEDSAMYFCASSEAFSNQPQHFGDGTRLSIL.

The chain recombines TRBV5-5 with TRBJ2-5; perhaps TRBD2 as D (6 bases). Trimming left V 4 bases short and J 4 bases short, with 23 bases between. The CDR3 length is 17 residues. Germline lookup yields CDR1 SGHKS and CDR2 YYEKEE (reference sequence). CDR3 DNA sequence: TGTGCCAGCAGCCTCGGACCGCGGAGGGCCTTGCGAGAGACCCAGTACTTC. Protein product: CASSLGPRRALRETQYF.

The rearrangement joins TRBV6-5 to TRBJ2-3; maybe TRBD2 (5 bases). Germline V gene data show CDR1 as MNHEY and CDR2 as SVGAGI. V lost 6 bases and J lost 7, with 17 bases in between. This CDR3 is 14 amino acids long. CDR3 in DNA: TGTGCCAGCAGAATCACCGTGAGGGCTCATACGCAGTATTTT. As protein: CASRITVRAHTQYF.

This sequence joins TRBV5-1 and TRBJ2-1, with a weak D call TRBD1 (6 bases). CDR1 SGHRS and CDR2 YFSETQ come from the germline V gene. The CDR3 has 15 residues. V lost 4 bases and J lost 2, with 13 bases in between. The chain's CDR3 is CASSQDRAPYNEQFF. The CDR3 DNA is TGCGCCAGCAGCCAGGACAGAGCGCCCTACAATGAGCAGTTCTTC.

V and J are TRBV5-4 and TRBJ2-5; 8 bases are a match to TRBD2. This CDR3 contains 15 residues. V lost 0 bases and J lost 5; bases outside the gene matches: 6. From germline, CDR1 is SGHNT and CDR2 YYREEE (reference sequence). The CDR3 nucleotides are TGTGCCAGCAGCTTGGAGATCGGGAGGGGGGAGACCCAGTACTTC. Translation: CASSLEIGRGETQYF.

This clone was counted a single time. This rearrangement joins TRBV10-2 to TRBJ1-5; weak D call: TRBD1 (6 bases). The CDR3 sequence is 15 residues long. Trimming shortened V by 3 bases and J by 4 bases, and 13 bases separated the two germline ends. Germline V CDR1 and CDR2: WSHSY, SAAADI. The CDR3 nucleotides are TGCGCCAGCAGTGAACTTGGGGACACAAATCAGCCCCAGCATTTT. As protein: CASSELGDTNQPQHF.

The chain couples TRBV28 to TRBJ2-1; 11 bases are a match to TRBD2. Germline V gene lookup returns CDR1 MDHEN and CDR2 SYDVKM. With V trimmed by 5 bases and J by 4 bases, 4 bases remained unmatched. The CDR3 is 15 residues long. The CDR3 here is CASSLTSGSYNEQFF. The CDR3 nucleotides read TGTGCCAGCAGTCTTACTAGCGGGAGTTACAATGAGCAGTTCTTC.

This rearrangement joins TRBV10-2 to TRBJ2-7; 9 bases agree with TRBD1. The CDR3 sequence is 16 residues long. J gave up 0 bases and V 6 bases, and 9 bases lay outside the gene matches. The germline V gene encodes CDR1 WSHSY and CDR2 SAAADI. CDR3 sequence reads: CASRPTGGGGSYEQYF. CDR3 nucleotides: TGCGCCAGCAGGCCAACAGGGGGCGGAGGCTCCTACGAGCAGTACTTC.

V is TRBV10-2 and J is TRBJ1-1; TRBD1 agrees at 8 bases. This CDR3 spans 14 amino acids. Trimming at V came to 4 bases and at J to 5 bases, leaving 6 bases not matched to a gene. Germline lookup yields CDR1 WSHSY and CDR2 SAAADI. The CDR3 loop is CASSGTGRGTEAFF. In DNA form, the CDR3 reads TGCGCCAGCAGTGGGACAGGGAGGGGAACTGAAGCTTTCTTT.

V gene TRBV5-1 combines with J gene TRBJ2-7; a possible D gene is TRBD2 (5 bases). The V gene lost 2 bases and the J gene lost 4 bases, with 19 bases spanning the gap. Germline V gives CDR1 SGHRS, CDR2 YFSETQ. This CDR3 contains 16 residues. The CDR3 sequence: CASSLTGGLIPYEQYF. The CDR3 DNA follows: TGCGCCAGCAGCTTAACGGGCGGGCTAATCCCTTACGAGCAGTACTTC.

The chain is built from TRBV28 and TRBJ1-1; D is unresolved. Germline loops: CDR1 MDHEN, CDR2 SYDVKM. The V and J ends lost 6 bases and 1 base respectively, with 12 bases between them. The CDR3 consists of 14 residues. CDR3 protein: CASSPPARNTEAFF. Written as DNA, the CDR3 is TGTGCCAGCAGCCCGCCAGCCAGGAACACTGAAGCTTTCTTT. Drawing the rest from reference TRBV28 and TRBJ1-1, the complete variable domain is DVKVTQSSRYLVKRTGEKVFLECVQDMDHENMFWYRQDPGLGLRLIYFSYDVKMKEKGDIPEGYSVSREKKERFSLILESASTNQTSMYLCASSPPARNTEAFFGQGTRLTVV.